This T cell receptor (beta chain) derives from a study of blood T cell repertoires in COVID-19. Study summary: The cDNA or gDNA used as material had been derived from T cells, B-cell-depleted T cells, or PBMCs.

The CDR3 is 15 amino acids. With V trimmed by 5 bases and J by 0 bases, 6 bases remained unmatched. Germline assignment: CDR1 MNHEY and CDR2 SVGAGI. This clone was detected only once. Everyone who took part was about 18 to 90 years old, and they came from about two dozen US areas. The table came from immunoSEQ multiplex PCR; TCRdb's copy has only in-frame clones and leaves some out. The repertoire includes 150,000 to 250,000 clones, 87% of them detected once, and about 2.3% sits in the top ten. V gene TRBV6-5 combines with J gene TRBJ2-5; 7 positions match TRBD1. Sequencing was carried out using PBMCs or T cells enriched from blood (not recorded which). The origin of this receptor is a woman in her 30s who had recovered from COVID-19. The CDR3 region is CASSIDRVDQETQYF. The CDR3, as DNA: TGTGCCAGCAGTATAGACAGGGTAGACCAAGAGACCCAGTACTTC.